Each of the 15 T cell receptor beta chains below was sequenced from the same sample in a study of T-cell memory formation after mild COVID-19. One entry per CDR3 protein results from TCRdb running MiXCR on the 5' RACE reads. This sample carries 150,000 to 200,000 distinct CDR3 sequences, 20% to 25% of them seen once, and the ten largest clones take 23%. The material sequenced was PBMCs or a T cell subset sorted from them (not recorded which). Receptor source: an adult woman who had mild COVID-19 (a few samples of this study predate the infection). Cell type and time point are not known.

This clonotype came up a few times. This rearrangement joins TRBV4-1 to TRBJ1-6, with 9 bases fitting TRBD1. J gave up 10 bases and V 4 bases, and 14 bases lay outside the gene matches. There are 17 residues in the CDR3. Germline assignment: CDR1 MGHRA and CDR2 YSYEKL. For the CDR3, the DNA is TGCGCCAGCAGCCCTTTGAGTCCCGGGACAGGGAAATCACCCCTCCACTTT. It is translated as CASSPLSPGTGKSPLHF.

This clonotype was seen a handful of times. The chain couples TRBV7-8 to TRBJ1-5, with D perhaps matching TRBD1 (5 bases). Germline values: CDR1 SGHVS, CDR2 FQNEAQ. The CDR3 consists of 16 residues. Trimming took 5 bases from V and 3 from J, leaving 17 bases between them. CDR3 DNA sequence: TGTGCCAGCAGCCCATGGGGGGACGGTATCAATCAGCCCCAGCATTTT. Translating it yields CASSPWGDGINQPQHF.

This sequence joins TRBV7-2 and TRBJ2-5, with no clear D. Germline V gives CDR1 SGHTA, CDR2 FQGNSA. There are 14 residues in the CDR3. Trimming cost V 5 bases and J 1 base, with 11 bases left between them. CDR3 nucleotides: TGTGCCAGCAGCCTTCTGACACCCCAAGAGACCCAGTACTTC. It specifies CASSLLTPQETQYF.

J is TRBJ2-1 and V is TRBV24-1; D call uncertain. The CDR3 is 14 amino acids. Germline CDR1 reads KGHDR; CDR2 reads SFDVKD. Trimming took off 0 bases at V and 7 bases at J, with 9 bases between the two ends. CDR3 nucleotide sequence: TGTGCCACCAGTGATTTGCACCGAGGAAATGAGCAGTTCTTC. Its translation: CATSDLHRGNEQFF.

This chain connects TRBV6-2 or TRBV6-3 to TRBJ1-1; perhaps TRBD1 as D (5 bases). Germline V lookup: CDR1 MNHEY, CDR2 SVGEGT. Trimming cost V 7 bases and J 8 bases, with 17 bases left between them. The CDR3 extends over 13 amino acids. CDR3 bases: TGTGCCAGCATATCCGGGGGAATCCAGGAAGCTTTCTTT. Its translation: CASISGGIQEAFF.

This clonotype was found a few times. The chain joins TRBV6-5 to TRBJ2-7; 12 positions match TRBD2. From germline, CDR1 is MNHEY and CDR2 SVGAGI. The V gene end was trimmed by 6 bases and the J gene end by 6 bases; junction bases not matched to a gene: 6. This CDR3 spans 14 amino acids. In DNA form, the CDR3 reads TGTGCCAGCAGCCGACTAGCGGGAGAAAGCGAGCAGTACTTC. Residues: CASSRLAGESEQYF.

The sample holds a few counts of this clonotype. The chain recombines TRBV2 with TRBJ1-1, with D perhaps TRBD1 (5 bases). The V gene lost 8 bases and the J gene lost 2 bases, with 12 bases spanning the gap. The CDR3 is made up of 13 amino acids. The V gene's germline CDR1 is SNHLY and CDR2 FYNNEI. CDR3 nucleotides: TGTGCCAGCCGGGACCCACCTAACACTGAAGCTTTCTTT. Translation gives CASRDPPNTEAFF.

This rearrangement joins TRBV18 to TRBJ2-1, with D perhaps matching TRBD1 or TRBD2 (5 bases each). Germline V gene sequence: CDR1 KGHSH, CDR2 LQKENI. Deletions cut 3 bases from V and 4 bases from J, with 13 bases between. The CDR3 has 15 residues. CDR3 DNA: TGTGCCAGCTCACCGGGGCCTACGGGGTACAATGAGCAGTTCTTC. It codes for CASSPGPTGYNEQFF.

This clonotype showed up just a few times. The chain is built from TRBV7-9 and TRBJ1-2, with no clear D. The germline gives CDR1 SEHNR, CDR2 FQNEAQ (reference sequence). Trimming took off 10 bases at V and 4 bases at J, with 25 bases between the two ends. The CDR3 covers 16 residues. The CDR3 DNA is TGTGCCACCCAGCTATACGAACCGGGCCGCCTCTATGGCTACACCTTC. Translated, it gives CATQLYEPGRLYGYTF.

The CDR3 region has the DNA TGTGCCATCAGGACCAAGAAGGGACAGGTGAATGAAAAACTGTTTTTT. Residues: CAIRTKKGQVNEKLFF. This sequence joins TRBV10-3 and TRBJ1-4; 8 nucleotides line up with TRBD1. The CDR3 contains 16 residues. Per the germline V gene, CDR1 is ENHRY and CDR2 is SYGVKD. V lost 6 bases, J lost 5 bases, and 11 bases stayed unmatched.

DNA for the CDR3: TGTGCCACCAGCAGAGACCAGGGGTCCTCCTACGAGCAGTACTTC. Protein: CATSRDQGSSYEQYF. The V and J genes are TRBV15 and TRBJ2-7; D may be TRBD1 (6 bases). Trimming took off 0 bases at V and 0 bases at J, with 9 bases between the two ends. The CDR3 consists of 15 residues. The V gene's germline CDR1 is LNHNV and CDR2 YYDKDF (reference sequence).

The V gene is TRBV27, the J gene TRBJ2-1; 12 bases are shared with TRBD2. The germline V gene encodes CDR1 MNHEY and CDR2 SMNVEV (reference sequence). The CDR3 has 14 amino acids. V dropped 3 bases and J dropped 10; count of bases not matched to a gene: 4. The CDR3 nucleotides are TGTGCCAGCAGTTTGACTAGCGGGAGTGGGGAGCAGTTCTTC. This translates into CASSLTSGSGEQFF.

CDR3 amino acids: CASSLQDYEQYF. As DNA, the CDR3 is TGTGCCAGCAGCTTACAGGACTACGAGCAGTACTTC. The rearrangement links TRBV5-6 to TRBJ2-7; maybe TRBD1 (5 bases). Trimming removed 2 bases from V and 3 bases from J, with 6 bases in between. The CDR3 is 12 amino acids. Per the germline V gene, CDR1 is SGHDT and CDR2 is YYEEEE.

The chain has TRBV24-1 and TRBJ1-5; D ambiguous. This CDR3 spans 10 amino acids. The germline gives CDR1 KGHDR, CDR2 SFDVKD. Trimming removed 3 bases from V and 7 bases from J, with 0 bases in between. CDR3 nucleotides: TGTGCCACCAGTGATCAGCCCCAGCATTTT. Protein sequence: CATSDQPQHF.

This clonotype appeared a few times. This sequence joins TRBV9 and TRBJ2-3; D is unresolved. Trimming left V 4 bases short and J 3 bases short, with 12 bases between. This CDR3 is 14 amino acids long. Per germline, CDR1 SGDLS and CDR2 YYNGEE. The CDR3 sequence is CASSPLSMTDTQYF. CDR3 nucleotides: TGTGCCAGCAGCCCCCTCAGCATGACAGATACGCAGTATTTT.